The entry below describes one T cell receptor (beta chain). The antigen is not known. This record comes from a study of T cells after yellow fever vaccination. Findings and caveats of the study: Only a small proportion of the clonotypes turned up in both the CD4 and the CD8 compartments, likely arising from convergent recombination. On re-exposure, the response was weaker but peaked faster, at day 5 versus 15. The presence of abundant clonotypes contaminating from the bulk population was possible in FACS-sorted repertoires.

This CDR3 contains 11 residues. The V gene lost 5 bases and the J gene lost 9 bases, with 10 bases spanning the gap. Germline-derived CDR1 and CDR2 are SGHTA and FQGNSA. In making TCR cDNA, 5'RACE template switching added a universal primer site and UMIs to it. From the 5' RACE reads, TCRdb called clonotypes with MiXCR, one entry per CDR3 protein. The sample includes around 250,000 distinct CDR3 sequences, 6.9% of them seen just once. The source was CD4+ T cells sorted from PBMCs, collected 15 days after the yellow fever booster vaccination. The receptor was isolated from a young man who received the YFV17D yellow fever vaccine. V is TRBV7-2 and J is TRBJ2-5; the D call may be TRBD1 or TRBD2 (7 bases each). This chain's CDR3 is CASSPGGAQYF. As DNA, the CDR3 is TGTGCCAGCAGCCCAGGGGGGGCCCAGTACTTC.